The 14 T cell receptor beta chains below come from one sample, sequenced in a study of shared clonotypes between healthy human individuals. Using immunoSEQ multiplex PCR, the repertoire was profiled, and TCRdb retains in-frame clones only, with some absent. The top ten hold around 1.8% of the sample, which has 550,000 to 700,000 clones, 55% to 85% seen once. The specimen was memory CD4+ T cells sorted from blood. Specified subset: CD45RA-negative fraction. The origin of the receptors is a woman aged 25-40 years in good health.

The V call is TRBV23-1, the J call TRBJ2-1; 7 positions agree with TRBD2. TRBV23-1 is classed as an ORF, of uncertain function. Unmatched junction bases numbered 6, after V lost 0 bases and J lost 4 bases. The CDR3 is 16 residues long. The DNA of the CDR3 is TGCGCCAGCAGTCAATCGCGCCTAGCGGATTACAATGAGCAGTTCTTC. This gives the protein CASSQSRLADYNEQFF.

This clone was seen a handful of times. V is TRBV7-6 and J is TRBJ1-3; 9 bases align to TRBD1. Germline assignment: CDR1 SGHVS and CDR2 FNYEAQ. The CDR3 extends over 17 amino acids. V lost 0 bases, J lost 4 bases, and 7 bases stayed unmatched. In DNA form, the CDR3 reads TGTGCCAGCAGCTTAGCCCCGACAGGGGGAGGAGGAAACACCATATATTTT. Translating it yields CASSLAPTGGGGNTIYF.

This chain links TRBV7-9 with TRBJ2-2; possible D gene TRBD2, 5 bases. The germline gives CDR1 SEHNR, CDR2 FQNEAQ (reference sequence). The CDR3 totals 15 residues. Trimming took off 5 bases at V and 7 bases at J, with 17 bases between the two ends. CDR3 in DNA: TGTGCCAGCAGCGTGACACTAGTTCCGGTCGGGGAGCTGTTTTTT. It encodes CASSVTLVPVGELFF.

V usage is TRBV5-6 and J usage is TRBJ2-7, with 8 bases that match TRBD1. Germline values: CDR1 SGHDT, CDR2 YYEEEE. The CDR3 sequence is 13 residues long. V dropped 4 bases and J dropped 5; count of bases not matched to a gene: 5. The CDR3 bases are TGTGCCAGCAGCAGCTGGACAGGGAACGAGCAGTACTTC. This translates into CASSSWTGNEQYF.

This clone occurred a few times. The rearrangement joins TRBV13 to TRBJ2-4; D not resolved. Germline CDR1 reads PRHDT; CDR2 reads FYEKMQ (reference sequence). CDR3 size: 13 residues. The V end was cut by 3 bases, the J end by 7 bases, with 10 bases between. CDR3 amino acids: CASSFPGANIQYF. The DNA of the CDR3 is TGTGCCAGCAGCTTTCCAGGAGCCAACATTCAGTACTTC.

The chain's CDR3 is CASSVGRTGRHEQYF. CDR3 nucleotides: TGTGCCAGCAGCGTAGGGAGGACAGGGAGGCACGAGCAGTACTTC. The rearrangement joins TRBV7-8 to TRBJ2-7, with 8 nucleotides matching TRBD1. The germline V gene has CDR1 SGHVS and CDR2 FQNEAQ. The CDR3 covers 15 residues. Trimming cost V 5 bases and J 5 bases; bases outside gene matches: 11.

With regard to this clone: This may be a read error, as it is one base from a much larger clone. The chain links TRBV19 to TRBJ2-7; 8 bases agree with TRBD1. CDR1 is LNHDA and CDR2 is SQIVND in the germline V gene (reference sequence). V lost 9 bases, J lost 1 base, and 2 bases stayed unmatched. CDR3 length: 12 residues. For the CDR3, the DNA is TGTGCCAGCAGGACAGGGTCCTACGAGCAGTACTTC. Residues: CASRTGSYEQYF. Filled out from reference TRBV19 and TRBJ2-7, the complete variable domain reads DGGITQSPKYLFRKEGQNVTLSCEQNLNHDAMYWYRQDPGQGLRLIYYSQIVNDFQKGDIAEGYSVSREKKESFPLTVTSAQKNPTAFYLCASRTGSYEQYFGPGTRLTVT.

This clone was seen more than once but under ten times. The rearrangement joins TRBV2 to TRBJ2-3, with 8 bases that match TRBD1. CDR1 and CDR2 from the germline V gene are SNHLY and FYNNEI. The CDR3 is made up of 14 amino acids. The V segment lost 6 bases and the J segment 6 bases; nucleotides outside the gene matches: 8. The CDR3 DNA reads TGTGCCAGCAGCGGAGGACAGGGTTCGGATACGCAGTATTTT. This gives the protein CASSGGQGSDTQYF. Full variable domain (missing parts from reference TRBV2 and TRBJ2-3): EPEVTQTPSHQVTQMGQEVILRCVPISNHLYFYWYRQILGQKVEFLVSFYNNEISEKSEIFDDQFSVERPDGSNFTLKIRSTKLEDSAMYFCASSGGQGSDTQYFGPGTRLTVL.

This chain connects TRBV25-1 to TRBJ2-7, with D possibly TRBD1 on 6 matching bases. The CDR3 totals 16 residues. Germline V gene data show CDR1 as MGHDK and CDR2 as SYGVNS. V was pared by 3 bases and J by 2 bases, with 17 bases between. The CDR3 region is CASSDTPGALTYEQYF. Written as DNA, the CDR3 is TGTGCCAGCAGTGACACTCCAGGGGCCCTTACCTACGAGCAGTACTTC.

The gene calls are TRBV6-6 and TRBJ2-7, with D perhaps TRBD1 (6 bases). V dropped 0 bases and J dropped 3 bases, with 12 bases sitting between them. The CDR3 is 15 residues long. Germline V CDR1 and CDR2: MNHNY, SVGAGI (reference sequence). CDR3 in DNA: TGTGCCAGCAGTTACTCCGAACTACAGGGCTACGAGCAGTACTTC. Translated, it gives CASSYSELQGYEQYF.

CDR3 region: CASSSVATTGTDTQYF. The CDR3 DNA reads as TGTGCCAGCAGCTCCGTGGCTACCACTGGAACAGATACGCAGTATTTT. V usage is TRBV11-2 and J usage is TRBJ2-3, with D hard to call. The CDR3 runs 16 residues. Trimming shortened V by 4 bases and J by 3 bases, and 17 bases separated the two germline ends. The germline CDR1 and CDR2 sequences are SGHAT and FQNNGV.

In nucleotides, the CDR3 is TGTGCCAGCAGACGACGGACAGGTCCTCAAGAGACCCAGTACTTC. Encoded protein: CASRRRTGPQETQYF. V gene TRBV28 combines with J gene TRBJ2-5; 7 nucleotides align to TRBD1. V shed 6 bases and J 2 bases; nucleotides not matched to a gene: 9. The CDR3 runs 15 residues. Germline CDR1 MDHEN, CDR2 SYDVKM.

This clone has only one observation. The chain joins TRBV2 to TRBJ2-5; D gene unclear. The germline V and J ends were trimmed by 3 bases and 4 bases, with 12 bases remaining between them. Germline CDR1 and CDR2: SNHLY and FYNNEI. The CDR3 totals 14 residues. The CDR3 is CASSDNVGSETQYF. The CDR3 DNA reads TGTGCCAGCAGTGATAATGTAGGGTCAGAGACCCAGTACTTC. The whole variable domain, filled in from reference TRBV2 and TRBJ2-5, reads EPEVTQTPSHQVTQMGQEVILRCVPISNHLYFYWYRQILGQKVEFLVSFYNNEISEKSEIFDDQFSVERPDGSNFTLKIRSTKLEDSAMYFCASSDNVGSETQYFGPGTRLLVL.

The genes are TRBV7-9 and TRBJ2-3, with 12 bases lining up with TRBD2. CDR1 and CDR2 from the germline V gene are SEHNR and FQNEAQ (reference sequence). Losses at the gene ends were 5 bases for V and 9 bases for J; bases not matched to a gene: 6. The CDR3 covers 14 residues. CDR3 nucleotides: TGTGCCAGCAGCCCAGGACTAGCGGGATTAACGCAGTATTTT. It translates to CASSPGLAGLTQYF.